This T cell receptor beta chain was sequenced for a study of cytomegalovirus exposure and HLA in healthy donors. Study as a whole: The 666 first-cohort repertoires shared a platform with the 130 or so validation repertoires, as reported in a later analysis. Study-level results: The investigators catalogued about 170 TCR beta chains as cytomegalovirus-associated.

Measured with immunoSEQ multiplex PCR; TCRdb has only the in-frame clones, and not every one. The profile covers approximately 300,000 clones, with roughly 88% appearing a single time and 0.75% to 0.85% taken by the ten largest. The count of this clone is one. The target antigen is unknown. What was sequenced was PBMCs. The TCR was taken from a woman between 18 and 29 years old in good health and CMV-seronegative.

The CDR3 is CASRSTGGAETQYF. The CDR3, as DNA: TGTGCCAGCAGGTCCACAGGGGGCGCGGAGACCCAGTACTTC. The chain uses TRBV7-9 and TRBJ2-5; 9 bases line up with TRBD1. The CDR3 totals 14 residues. CDR1 and CDR2 from the germline V gene are SEHNR and FQNEAQ (reference sequence). V lost 6 bases, J lost 5 bases, and 7 bases stayed unmatched.